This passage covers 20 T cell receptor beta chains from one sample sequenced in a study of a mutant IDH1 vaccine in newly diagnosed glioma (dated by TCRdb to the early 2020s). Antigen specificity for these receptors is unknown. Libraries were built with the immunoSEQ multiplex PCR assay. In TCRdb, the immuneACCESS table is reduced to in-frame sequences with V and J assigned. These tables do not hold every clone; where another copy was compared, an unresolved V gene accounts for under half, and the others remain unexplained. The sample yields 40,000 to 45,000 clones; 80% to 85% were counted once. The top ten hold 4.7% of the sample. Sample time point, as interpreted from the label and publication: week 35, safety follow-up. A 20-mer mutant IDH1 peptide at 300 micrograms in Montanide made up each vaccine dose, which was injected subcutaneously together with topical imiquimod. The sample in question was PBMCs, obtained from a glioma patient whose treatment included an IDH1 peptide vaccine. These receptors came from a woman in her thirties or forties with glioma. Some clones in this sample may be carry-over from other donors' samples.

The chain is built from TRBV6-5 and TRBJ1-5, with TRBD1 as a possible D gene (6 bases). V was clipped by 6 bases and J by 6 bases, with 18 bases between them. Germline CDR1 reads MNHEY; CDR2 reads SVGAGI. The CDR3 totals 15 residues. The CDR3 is CASSPTGGGRQPQHF. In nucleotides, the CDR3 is TGTGCCAGCAGCCCCACGGGGGGCGGCCGTCAGCCCCAGCATTTT.

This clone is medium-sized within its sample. The CDR3 region has the DNA TGCGCCAGCAGTCCGGCGAGCATTCAGTACTTC. Translating it yields CASSPASIQYF. This chain joins TRBV23-1 and TRBJ2-4; D remains ambiguous. TRBV23-1 is labeled an ORF, and its function is uncertain. V lost 4 bases and J lost 9, with 7 bases in between. This CDR3 has 11 amino acids.

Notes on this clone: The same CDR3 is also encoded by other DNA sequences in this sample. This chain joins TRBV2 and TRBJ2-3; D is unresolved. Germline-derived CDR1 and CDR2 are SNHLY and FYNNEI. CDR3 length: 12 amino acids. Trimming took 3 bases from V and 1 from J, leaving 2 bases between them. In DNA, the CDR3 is TGTGCCAGCAGTGACGGCACAGATACGCAGTATTTT. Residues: CASSDGTDTQYF.

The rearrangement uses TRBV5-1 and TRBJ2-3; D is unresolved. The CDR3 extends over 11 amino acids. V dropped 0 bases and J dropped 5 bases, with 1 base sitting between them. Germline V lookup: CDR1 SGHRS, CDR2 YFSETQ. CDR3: CASSLGDTQYF. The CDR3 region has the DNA TGCGCCAGCAGCTTGGGAGATACGCAGTATTTT. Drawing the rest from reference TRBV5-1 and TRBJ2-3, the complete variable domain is KAGVTQTPRYLIKTRGQQVTLSCSPISGHRSVSWYQQTPGQGLQFLFEYFSETQRNKGNFPGRFSGRQFSNSRSEMNVSTLELGDSALYLCASSLGDTQYFGPGTRLTVL.

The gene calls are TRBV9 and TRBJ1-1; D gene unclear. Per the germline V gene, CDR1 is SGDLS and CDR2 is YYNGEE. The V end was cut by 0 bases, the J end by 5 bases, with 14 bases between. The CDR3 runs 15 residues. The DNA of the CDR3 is TGTGCCAGCAGCGTAGAGGCGGGATTTAGTACTGAAGCTTTCTTT. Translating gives CASSVEAGFSTEAFF.

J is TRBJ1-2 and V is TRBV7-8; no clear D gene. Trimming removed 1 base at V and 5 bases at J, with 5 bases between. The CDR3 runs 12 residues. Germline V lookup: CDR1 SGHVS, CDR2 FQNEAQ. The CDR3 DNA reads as TGTGCCAGCAGCTTAGGGGATTATGGCTACACCTTC. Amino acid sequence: CASSLGDYGYTF. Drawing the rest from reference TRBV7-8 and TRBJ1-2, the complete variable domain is GAGVSQSPRYKVAKRGQDVALRCDPISGHVSLFWYQQALGQGPEFLTYFQNEAQLDKSGLPSDRFFAERPEGSVSTLKIQRTQQEDSAVYLCASSLGDYGYTFGSGTRLTVV.

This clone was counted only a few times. The CDR3 nucleotides read TGTGCCAGCAGGGGGGACAGGAAAAACACTGAAGCTTTCTTT. Translating it yields CASRGDRKNTEAFF. The chain uses TRBV2 and TRBJ1-1, with 8 nucleotides matching TRBD1. CDR1 is SNHLY and CDR2 is FYNNEI in the germline V gene. The CDR3 is 14 amino acids. V trimming: 6 bases; J trimming: 2 bases; junction bases outside the gene matches: 5.

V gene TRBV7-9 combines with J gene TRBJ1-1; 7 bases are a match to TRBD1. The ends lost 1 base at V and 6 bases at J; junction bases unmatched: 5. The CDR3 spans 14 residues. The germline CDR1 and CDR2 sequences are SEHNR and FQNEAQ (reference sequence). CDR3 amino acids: CASSLEQGIPEAFF. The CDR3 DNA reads TGTGCCAGCAGCTTAGAACAGGGGATCCCTGAAGCTTTCTTT.

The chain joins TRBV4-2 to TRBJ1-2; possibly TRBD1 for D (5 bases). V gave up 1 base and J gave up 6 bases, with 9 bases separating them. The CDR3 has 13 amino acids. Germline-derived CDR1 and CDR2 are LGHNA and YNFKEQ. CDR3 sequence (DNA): TGTGCCAGCAGCCAAGGAGCCAGGGATGGCTACACCTTC. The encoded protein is CASSQGARDGYTF.

CDR3 DNA sequence: TGTGCCAGCAGCAGTAAACAGAACAATGAGCAGTTCTTC. This translates into CASSSKQNNEQFF. This rearrangement joins TRBV5-4 to TRBJ2-1; D remains unclear. The CDR3 is made up of 13 amino acids. V lost 4 bases and J lost 5, with 10 bases in between. The germline V gene has CDR1 SGHNT and CDR2 YYREEE (reference sequence).

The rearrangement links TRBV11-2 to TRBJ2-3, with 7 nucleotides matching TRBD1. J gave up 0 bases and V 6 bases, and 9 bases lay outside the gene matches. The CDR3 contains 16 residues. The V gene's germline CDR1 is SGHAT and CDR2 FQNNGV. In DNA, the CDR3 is TGTGCCAGCAGTTTTTCCGGGACAGCCAGCACAGATACGCAGTATTTT. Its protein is CASSFSGTASTDTQYF.

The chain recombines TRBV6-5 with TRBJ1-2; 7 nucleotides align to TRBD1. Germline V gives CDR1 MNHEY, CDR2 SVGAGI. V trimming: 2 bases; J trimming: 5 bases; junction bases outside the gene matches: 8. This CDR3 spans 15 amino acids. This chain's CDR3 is CASSYDTGVEYGYTF. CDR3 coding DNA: TGTGCCAGCAGTTACGACACAGGGGTGGAATATGGCTACACCTTC.

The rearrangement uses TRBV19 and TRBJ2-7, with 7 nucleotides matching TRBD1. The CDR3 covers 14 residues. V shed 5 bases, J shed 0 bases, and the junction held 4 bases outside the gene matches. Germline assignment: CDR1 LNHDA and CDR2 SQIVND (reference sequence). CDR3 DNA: TGTGCCAGTAGTGTACAGGGGAGCTCCTACGAGCAGTACTTC. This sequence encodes CASSVQGSSYEQYF.

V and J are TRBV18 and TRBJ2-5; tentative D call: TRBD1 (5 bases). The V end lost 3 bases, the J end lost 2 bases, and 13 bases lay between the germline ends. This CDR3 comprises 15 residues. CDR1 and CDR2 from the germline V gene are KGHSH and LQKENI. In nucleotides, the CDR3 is TGTGCCAGCTCACCTCAAGGGGCGCCACAAGAGACCCAGTACTTC. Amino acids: CASSPQGAPQETQYF.

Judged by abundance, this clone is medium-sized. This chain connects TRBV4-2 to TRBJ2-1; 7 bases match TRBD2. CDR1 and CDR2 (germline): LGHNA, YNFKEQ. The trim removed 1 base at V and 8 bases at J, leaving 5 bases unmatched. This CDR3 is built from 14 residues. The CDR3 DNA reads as TGTGCCAGCAGCCAAGCGGGGGGTCGGGATGAGCAGTTCTTC. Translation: CASSQAGGRDEQFF.

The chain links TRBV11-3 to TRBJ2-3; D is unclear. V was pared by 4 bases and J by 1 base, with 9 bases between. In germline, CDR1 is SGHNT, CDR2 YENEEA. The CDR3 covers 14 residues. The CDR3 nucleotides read TGTGCCAGCAGCTCCGGGTCCCGCACAGATACGCAGTATTTT. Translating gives CASSSGSRTDTQYF.

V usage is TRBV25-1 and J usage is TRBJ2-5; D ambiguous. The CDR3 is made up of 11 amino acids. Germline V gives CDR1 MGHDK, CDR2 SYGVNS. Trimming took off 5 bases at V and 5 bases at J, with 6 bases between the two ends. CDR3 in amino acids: CASSPDETQYF. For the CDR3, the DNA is TGTGCCAGCAGTCCCGATGAGACCCAGTACTTC.

CDR3 nucleotides: TGTGCCAGCAGTCCCGGACTAGCGGGACGCGAGCAGTACTTC. Encoded protein: CASSPGLAGREQYF. V usage is TRBV27 and J usage is TRBJ2-7; 12 bases fit TRBD2. The CDR3 covers 14 residues. The junction had 5 bases not matched to a gene; V was cut back by 5 bases and J by 6 bases. Germline CDR1 is MNHEY and CDR2 is SMNVEV (reference sequence).

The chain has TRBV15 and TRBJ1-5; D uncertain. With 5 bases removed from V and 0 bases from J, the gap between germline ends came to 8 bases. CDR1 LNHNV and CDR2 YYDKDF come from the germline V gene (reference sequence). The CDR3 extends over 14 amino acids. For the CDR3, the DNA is TGTGCCACCAGCGGCGGATATAGCAATCAGCCCCAGCATTTT. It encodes CATSGGYSNQPQHF.

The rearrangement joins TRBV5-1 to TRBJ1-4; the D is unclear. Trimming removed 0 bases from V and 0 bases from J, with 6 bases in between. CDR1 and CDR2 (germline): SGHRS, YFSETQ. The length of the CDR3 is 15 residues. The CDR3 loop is CASSLGDATNEKLFF. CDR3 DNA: TGCGCCAGCAGCTTGGGAGACGCAACTAATGAAAAACTGTTTTTT.